Presented here are 13 T cell receptor beta chains from one specimen sequenced in a study of beta chain features in type 1 diabetes (dated by TCRdb to 2016 to 2018). Receptor libraries were prepared by the immunoSEQ multiplex PCR assay. All of the isolated RNA was reverse transcribed with the High Capacity cDNA Reverse Transcription Kit, so expressed TCRB transcripts were sequenced. The table comes from immuneACCESS by way of TCRdb, which keeps in-frame sequences with V and J called. Part of the clones is missing from these tables; in studies checked, under half for an unresolved V gene and the rest for unknown reasons. The sample table records about 150,000 clones; approximately 9.9% of these occur just once. The ten largest make up over 2% of the sample. Sequencing input: central memory CD4+ T cells from blood. The receptor source for this set is a woman younger than 35 in good health.

V and J are TRBV4-1 and TRBJ2-7, with 9 bases that match TRBD1. The CDR3 runs 15 residues. V lost 0 bases and J lost 4; bases outside the gene matches: 4. Germline loops: CDR1 MGHRA, CDR2 YSYEKL. For the CDR3, the DNA is TGCGCCAGCAGCCAAGAGAGGGGGACAGGGTACGAGCAGTACTTC. Translation: CASSQERGTGYEQYF.

This clone was found a few times. This rearrangement joins TRBV14 to TRBJ2-2; TRBD1 is a possible D gene (6 bases). The CDR3 contains 13 residues. Germline CDR1 SGHDN, CDR2 FVKESK. Trimming pared 3 bases from V and 7 bases from J, leaving 9 bases between. Here the CDR3 reads CASSHRGIGELFF. CDR3 nucleotides: TGTGCCAGCAGCCATAGGGGGATCGGGGAGCTGTTTTTT.

This clone was observed a handful of times. The chain joins TRBV6-5 to TRBJ2-7, with D tentatively TRBD2 (5 bases). There are 13 residues in the CDR3. Germline loops: CDR1 MNHEY, CDR2 SVGAGI. Trimming left V 5 bases short and J 3 bases short, with 11 bases between. The CDR3 here is CASSASGIYEQYF. CDR3 DNA: TGTGCCAGCAGTGCATCGGGGATCTACGAGCAGTACTTC.

This clone was counted between two and nine times. The chain's CDR3 is CASSRQDSNQPQHF. The DNA of the CDR3 is TGTGCCAGCAGCCGACAGGATAGCAATCAGCCCCAGCATTTT. The genes are TRBV11-3 and TRBJ1-5, with D possibly being TRBD1 (6 bases). The V gene lost 5 bases and the J gene lost 0 bases, with 8 bases spanning the gap. Per germline, CDR1 SGHNT and CDR2 YENEEA. This CDR3 has 14 residues. Filled out from reference TRBV11-3 and TRBJ1-5, the complete variable domain reads EAGVVQSPRYKIIEKKQPVAFWCNPISGHNTLYWYLQNLGQGPELLIRYENEEAVDDSQLPKDRFSAERLKGVDSTLKIQPAELGDSAVYLCASSRQDSNQPQHFGDGTRLSIL.

This clone was observed a few times. V and J are TRBV9 and TRBJ2-3, with D perhaps matching TRBD2 (6 bases). Germline-derived CDR1 and CDR2 are SGDLS and YYNGEE. V was pared by 4 bases and J by 5 bases, with 14 bases between. There are 14 residues in the CDR3. The CDR3 region is CASSLRMGGDTQYF. CDR3 DNA sequence: TGTGCCAGCAGCCTCCGGATGGGAGGAGATACGCAGTATTTT. The full variable domain, completed using reference TRBV9 and TRBJ2-3, is DSGVTQTPKHLITATGQRVTLRCSPRSGDLSVYWYQQSLDQGLQFLIQYYNGEERAKGNILERFSAQQFPDLHSELNLSSLELGDSALYFCASSLRMGGDTQYFGPGTRLTVL.

This clone was detected a few times. This rearrangement joins TRBV5-6 to TRBJ1-6; no reliable D call. The germline V and J ends were trimmed by 4 bases and 8 bases, with 7 bases remaining between them. The CDR3 has 12 residues. CDR1 is SGHDT and CDR2 is YYEEEE in the germline V gene. The CDR3 nucleotides are TGTGCCAGCAGCACCCCGGATTCACCCCTCCACTTT. Translation: CASSTPDSPLHF.

The chain combines TRBV5-1 with TRBJ2-7, with D perhaps matching TRBD1 (6 bases). Germline V gene lookup returns CDR1 SGHRS and CDR2 YFSETQ. The length of the CDR3 is 13 residues. The ends were cut back, 4 bases at V and 6 bases at J, with 14 bases in the middle. The CDR3 protein is CASSAEPGVEQYF. The CDR3 region has the DNA TGCGCCAGCAGCGCCGAGCCAGGGGTCGAGCAGTACTTC. Full variable domain (outside the CDR3, taken from reference TRBV5-1 and TRBJ2-7): KAGVTQTPRYLIKTRGQQVTLSCSPISGHRSVSWYQQTPGQGLQFLFEYFSETQRNKGNFPGRFSGRQFSNSRSEMNVSTLELGDSALYLCASSAEPGVEQYFGPGTRLTVT.

This clone came up a few times. Relative to the germline gene, one junction end is altered; a read error may explain this. This chain links TRBV7-7 with TRBJ2-3, with D possibly matching TRBD1 (6 bases). Germline V lookup: CDR1 SSHAT, CDR2 FNYEAQ (reference sequence). The CDR3 is made up of 14 amino acids. The CDR3 DNA sequence: TGTGCTAGCAGCCCTCGGACAGGCACAGATACGCAGTATTTT. Residues: CASSPRTGTDTQYF.

This clone was counted ten times or more. This chain joins TRBV15 and TRBJ2-3, with D perhaps TRBD2 (5 bases). V was trimmed by 3 bases and J by 0 bases, leaving 10 bases between them. This CDR3 comprises 15 residues. The germline CDR1 and CDR2 sequences are LNHNV and YYDKDF (reference sequence). The DNA for the CDR3 is TGTGCCACCAGCAGGCTACTAGAGAGCACAGATACGCAGTATTTT. This gives the protein CATSRLLESTDTQYF.

This chain connects TRBV10-3 to TRBJ2-7; D gene unclear. Germline lookup yields CDR1 ENHRY and CDR2 SYGVKD. Trimming took 0 bases from V and 3 from J, leaving 12 bases between them. The CDR3 length is 15 residues. CDR3 nucleotide sequence: TGTGCCATCAGTGAGTCAGCTCATACTAACTACGAGCAGTACTTC. Protein sequence: CAISESAHTNYEQYF.

The table lists this clone with a few counts. J is TRBJ2-5 and V is TRBV11-2, with 9 bases aligning to TRBD2. Looked up from germline, CDR1 is SGHAT and CDR2 is FQNNGV. Trimming took 5 bases from V and 3 from J; bases not matched to a gene: 10. CDR3 length: 16 amino acids. CDR3 sequence: CASSTTRLAVEETQYF. Written as DNA, the CDR3 is TGTGCCAGCAGCACGACACGACTAGCGGTTGAAGAGACCCAGTACTTC.

The rearrangement uses TRBV7-2 and TRBJ1-1, with D possibly TRBD1 on 6 matching bases. CDR1 is SGHTA, CDR2 FQGNSA, per germline. The V end lost 1 base, the J end lost 10 bases, and 10 bases lay between the germline ends. The CDR3 is 12 amino acids. CDR3 sequence: CASSLEGEGAFF. The CDR3 DNA sequence: TGTGCCAGCAGCTTAGAGGGGGAGGGAGCTTTCTTT.

This chain connects TRBV15 to TRBJ2-3, with 9 positions matching TRBD2. J gave up 5 bases and V 3 bases, and 12 bases lay outside the gene matches. The germline V gene encodes CDR1 LNHNV and CDR2 YYDKDF (reference sequence). The CDR3 length is 17 residues. The CDR3 is CATSRDLIAGAGDTQYF. Written as DNA, the CDR3 is TGTGCCACCAGCAGGGACTTAATAGCGGGAGCGGGAGATACGCAGTATTTT.